A selection of T cell receptor beta chains follows, all from one sample in a study of blood T cell repertoires in COVID-19. Libraries were prepared by immunoSEQ multiplex PCR; TCRdb keeps only in-frame clonotypes and omits some of them. The sample includes roughly 52,000 clones, more than 70% seen only once; the top ten take about 8.5%. The sequencing sample was made of peripheral blood. Receptors originate from a man aged 55 to 69 with active COVID-19. Both conserved end residues are part of each CDR3. A D gene is named only where the DNA matches it firmly. Clone size is shown for a subset of rows, as once, few, many or a class of expanded clone.

TRBD1	.	TRBJ2-7	TRBV6-5	CASSYSGQGEQYF	TGTGCCAGCAGTTACTCGGGACAGGGCGAGCAGTACTTC
.	.	TRBJ1-5	TRBV6-5	CASSSAGEGNQPQHF	TGTGCCAGCAGCTCCGCAGGGGAAGGCAATCAGCCCCAGCATTTT
.	.	TRBJ1-2	TRBV2	CASSEVGGRGGYTF	TGTGCCAGCAGTGAAGTCGGAGGGCGAGGTGGCTACACCTTC
TRBD1	.	TRBJ2-7	TRBV19	CASRVAGTGDGEQYF	TGTGCCAGTAGAGTCGCCGGGACAGGGGACGGCGAGCAGTACTTC
TRBD1	.	TRBJ1-2	TRBV7-9	CASSLGQYYGYTF	TGTGCCAGCAGTTTGGGACAGTACTATGGCTACACCTTC
TRBD2	.	TRBJ2-2	TRBV27	CASSRSGIAYTGELFF	TGTGCCAGCAGTCGAAGCGGGATAGCGTACACCGGGGAGCTGTTTTTT
TRBD2	once	TRBJ2-7	TRBV19	CASSFSGSSDEQYF	TGTGCCAGTAGTTTTAGCGGGAGTAGCGACGAGCAGTACTTC
TRBD2	once	TRBJ2-7	TRBV5-1	CASSLGEGRNEQYF	TGCGCCAGCAGCCTGGGGGAGGGACGCAACGAGCAGTACTTC
.	.	TRBJ2-1	TRBV12-1	CASSSEGTSGRAPNEQFF	TGTGCCAGCAGTTCGGAAGGGACTAGCGGGAGGGCCCCAAATGAGCAGTTCTTC
TRBD1	.	TRBJ2-2	TRBV14	CASSQVWQGDTGELFF	TGTGCCAGCAGCCAAGTTTGGCAGGGGGACACCGGGGAGCTGTTTTTT
.	.	TRBJ2-1	TRBV13	CASSRPLRDTLPYNEQFF	TGTGCCAGCAGCCGACCCCTCCGGGACACTCTTCCCTACAATGAGCAGTTCTTC
TRBD1	.	TRBJ2-3	TRBV27	CASSLWQGATLSHTDTQYF	TGTGCCAGCAGTTTATGGCAGGGGGCTACTCTTAGCCACACAGATACGCAGTATTTT
.	.	TRBJ2-5	TRBV2	CAGTGLQETQYF	TGTGCCGGAACTGGACTGCAAGAGACCCAGTACTTC
.	.	TRBJ2-7	TRBV28	CASSTRGMTYEQYF	TGTGCCAGCAGTACACGGGGGATGACCTACGAGCAGTACTTC
TRBD2	.	TRBJ2-2	TRBV11-3	CASSLYDGRDGELFF	TGTGCCAGCAGCTTATACGACGGGAGGGACGGGGAGCTGTTTTTT
TRBD1	few	TRBJ1-5	TRBV5-4	CASSLDRGLGQPQHF	TGTGCCAGCAGCTTGGACAGGGGGCTGGGTCAGCCCCAGCATTTT
TRBD1	.	TRBJ1-3	TRBV29-1	CSVSGQGGLSGNTIYF	TGCAGCGTCAGTGGACAGGGGGGCCTTTCTGGAAACACCATATATTTT
TRBD2	.	TRBJ2-7	TRBV6-4	CASGFVFGQDVASGAYEQYF	TGTGCCAGCGGCTTTGTGTTCGGGCAGGATGTCGCTAGCGGAGCCTACGAGCAGTACTTC
TRBD2	.	TRBJ2-3	TRBV5-5	CASNIAGANTDTQYF	TGTGCCAGCAACATAGCGGGAGCAAACACAGATACGCAGTATTTT
TRBD2	.	TRBJ2-1	TRBV5-6	CASSLASSSGVYNEQFF	TGTGCCAGCAGCTTGGCCAGTTCTAGCGGGGTCTACAATGAGCAGTTCTTC
.	.	TRBJ1-1	TRBV29-1	CSVVEGRAFF	TGCAGCGTTGTTGAGGGTAGGGCTTTCTTT
.	.	TRBJ2-1	TRBV18	CASSPGRGSYNEQFF	TGTGCCAGCTCTCCAGGGAGGGGGTCCTACAATGAGCAGTTCTTC